This TCR beta chain is drawn from a study of blood T cell repertoires in COVID-19. V lost 0 bases and J lost 11; bases outside the gene matches: 4. Germline V gene lookup returns CDR1 SGDLS and CDR2 YYNGEE. The CDR3 is made up of 12 amino acids. Measured with immunoSEQ multiplex PCR; TCRdb has only the in-frame clones, and not every one. The repertoire holds under 200,000 clones, roughly 93% seen once, with about 2.3% in the top ten. The origin of this receptor is a man aged 18 to 30 with acute or convalescent COVID-19. The rearrangement uses TRBV9 and TRBJ1-1; TRBD1 aligns across 7 bases. The sequencing sample was made of peripheral blood. Here the CDR3 reads CASSVVEGAAFF. Here the CDR3 DNA reads TGTGCCAGCAGCGTAGTTGAGGGGGCGGCTTTCTTT.